This T cell receptor (beta chain) was captured by sequencing in a study of OX40 agonist ivuxolimab in advanced cancers. For the study in its entirety: The costimulatory receptor OX40 (CD134) was targeted by ivuxolimab, a fully human IgG2 agonistic monoclonal antibody. Intravenous ivuxolimab was administered to patients every 2 weeks at six dose levels: 0.01, 0.1, 0.3, 1.5, 3 and 10 mg/kg. Among the approximately 54 dose-escalation patients, 19 had hepatocellular carcinoma, roughly 15 melanoma, 9 renal cell carcinoma and 9 head and neck cancer. The dose-escalation cohort was around 84% male with a mean age of about 60 years, ranging from roughly 23 to 80. Prior anti-PD-1, anti-PD-L1 or anti-CTLA-4 therapy was permitted, and checkpoint inhibitors had been received by roughly 40% of dose-escalation patients. Partial responses were achieved by three dose-escalation patients, of whom one had hepatocellular carcinoma and two had cutaneous melanoma. The purpose of peripheral TCRbeta sequencing was to test whether ivuxolimab changed TCR sequence diversity and led to clonal T-cell expansion. The paper describes the monotherapy dose-escalation part (N of about 47 patients) of the phase I trial of ivuxolimab. Study-wide findings and limitations: The antigen specificity of the peripheral T cells that underwent clonal expansion was not determined. In partial responders in the 0.1-3.0 mg/kg groups, normalized peripheral clonal expansion was found to be among the lowest, especially among CD8+ T cells. Low levels of normalized T-cell clonal expansion were also seen in some nonresponding patients. After ivuxolimab, expanded clones were on average more numerous among CD8+ T cells than among CD4+ T cells. At doses from 0.1 to 3.0 mg/kg, clonal expansion was seen in both CD4+ and CD8+ blood T cells between baseline and week 6.

The germline V gene (reference sequence) provides CDR1 MNHEY and CDR2 SMNVEV. V sheds 4 bases and J sheds 6 bases, leaving 18 bases between their ends. Counted from cysteine to phenylalanine, this CDR3 has 15 amino acids. CDR3 DNA is the only sequence kept; it has 45 bases, read in frame from the first base. For sequencing of the TCRbeta CDR3 region, genomic DNA was extracted from the sorted cells. The immunoSEQ Assay was used to sequence the TCRbeta CDR3 regions. TCRdb retrieved this table from immuneACCESS and kept in-frame rearrangements only. Not all clones are present; in checked studies, unresolved V genes account for under half, and no reason is known for the remainder. Counted in this sample were more than 65,000 clones; roughly 88% of them appeared once. The ten largest account for roughly 1.1% of the sample. The trial excluded patients who had a history of autoimmune disease or were on systemic immunosuppression. Peripheral blood for TCR sequencing was drawn from every dose cohort at baseline, at cycle 4 day 1 and at cycle 7 day 1. The samples were drawn from a first-in-human, open-label, multicenter phase I dose-escalation trial of ivuxolimab. Adults with locally advanced or metastatic head and neck squamous cell, hepatocellular, melanoma or renal cell carcinoma were enrolled in the trial. Before TCR sequencing, CD4+ T cells and CD8+ T cells were sorted from peripheral blood as separate populations.

Concerning this clone: What antigen it recognizes has not been identified. No base qualities exist here, and no much larger clone lies one base off it.

The input for sequencing was CD4+ or CD8+ T cells sorted from blood, taken in a trial of the OX40 agonist ivuxolimab. The TCR originated in an adult with an advanced solid tumor such as melanoma, head and neck, liver or kidney cancer. The sequence joins TRBV27 to TRBJ1-1, and perhaps TRBD1 as D gene, on 6 matching bases. The CDR3 sequence is CASSSIAGDIAEAFF. In nucleotide form, the sequence is TGTGCCAGCAGTTCCATCGCAGGGGATATAGCTGAAGCTTTCTTT.